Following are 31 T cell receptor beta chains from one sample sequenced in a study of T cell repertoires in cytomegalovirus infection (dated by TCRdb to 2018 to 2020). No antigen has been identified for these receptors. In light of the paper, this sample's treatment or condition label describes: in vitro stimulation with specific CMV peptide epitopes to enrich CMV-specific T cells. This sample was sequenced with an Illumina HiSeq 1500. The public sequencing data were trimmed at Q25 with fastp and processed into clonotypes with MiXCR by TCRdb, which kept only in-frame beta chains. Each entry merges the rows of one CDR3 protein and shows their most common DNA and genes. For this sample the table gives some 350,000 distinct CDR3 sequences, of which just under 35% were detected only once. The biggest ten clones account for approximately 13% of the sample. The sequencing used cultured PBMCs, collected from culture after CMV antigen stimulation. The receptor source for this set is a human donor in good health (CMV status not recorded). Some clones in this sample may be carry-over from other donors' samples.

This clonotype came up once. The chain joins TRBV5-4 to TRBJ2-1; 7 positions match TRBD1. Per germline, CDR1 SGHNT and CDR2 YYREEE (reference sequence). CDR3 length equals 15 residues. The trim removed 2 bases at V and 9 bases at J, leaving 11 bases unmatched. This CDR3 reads CASSLGGPTPGEQFF. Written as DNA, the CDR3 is TGTGCCAGCAGCTTAGGGGGCCCAACACCGGGTGAGCAGTTCTTC.

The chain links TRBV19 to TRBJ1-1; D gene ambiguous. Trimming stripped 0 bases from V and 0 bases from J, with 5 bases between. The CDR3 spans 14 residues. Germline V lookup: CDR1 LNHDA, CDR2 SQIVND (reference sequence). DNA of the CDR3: TGTGCCAGTAGTATAGAGGGCTTGAACACTGAAGCTTTCTTT. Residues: CASSIEGLNTEAFF.

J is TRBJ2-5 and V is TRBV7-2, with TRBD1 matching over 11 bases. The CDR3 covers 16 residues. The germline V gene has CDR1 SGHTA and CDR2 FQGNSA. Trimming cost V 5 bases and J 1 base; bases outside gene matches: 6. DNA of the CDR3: TGTGCCAGCAGCACATCCGGGACAGGGGGCCAAGAGACCCAGTACTTC. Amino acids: CASSTSGTGGQETQYF.

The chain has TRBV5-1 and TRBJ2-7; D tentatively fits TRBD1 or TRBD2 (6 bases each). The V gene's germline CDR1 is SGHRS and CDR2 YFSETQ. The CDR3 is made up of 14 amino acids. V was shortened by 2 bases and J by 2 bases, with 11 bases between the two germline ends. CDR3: CASSFGRTAYEQYF. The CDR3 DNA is TGCGCCAGCAGCTTTGGGAGGACAGCCTACGAGCAGTACTTC.

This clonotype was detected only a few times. The CDR3 bases are TGCAGTGCTAGAGACGGGGGCATCCATTACTCCTACAATGAGCAGTTCTTC. This sequence encodes CSARDGGIHYSYNEQFF. J is TRBJ2-1 and V is TRBV20-1, with D perhaps given as TRBD1 or TRBD2 (6 bases each). Trimming pared 0 bases from V and 0 bases from J, leaving 15 bases between. The CDR3 sequence is 17 residues long. CDR1 and CDR2 from the germline V gene are DFQATT and SNEGSKA (reference sequence).

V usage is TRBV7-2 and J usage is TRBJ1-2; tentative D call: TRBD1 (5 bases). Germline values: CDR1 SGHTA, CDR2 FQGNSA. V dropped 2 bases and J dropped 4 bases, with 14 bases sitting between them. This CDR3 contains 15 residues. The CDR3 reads CASSLNWGLGYGYTF. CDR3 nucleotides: TGTGCCAGCAGCTTAAATTGGGGACTCGGCTATGGCTACACCTTC.

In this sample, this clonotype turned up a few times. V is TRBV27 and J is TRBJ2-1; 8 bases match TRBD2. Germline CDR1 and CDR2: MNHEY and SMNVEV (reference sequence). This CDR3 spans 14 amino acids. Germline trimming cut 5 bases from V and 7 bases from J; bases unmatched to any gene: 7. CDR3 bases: TGTGCCAGCAGTCCGGGACTAGGTTTGAATGAGCAGTTCTTC. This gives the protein CASSPGLGLNEQFF.

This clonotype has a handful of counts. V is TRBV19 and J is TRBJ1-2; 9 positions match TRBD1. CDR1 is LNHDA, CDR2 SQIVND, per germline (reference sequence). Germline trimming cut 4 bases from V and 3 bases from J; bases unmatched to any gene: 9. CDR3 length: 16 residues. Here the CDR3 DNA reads TGTGCCAGTAGTACCTGGACAGGGGTTTTCGACTATGGCTACACCTTC. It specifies CASSTWTGVFDYGYTF.

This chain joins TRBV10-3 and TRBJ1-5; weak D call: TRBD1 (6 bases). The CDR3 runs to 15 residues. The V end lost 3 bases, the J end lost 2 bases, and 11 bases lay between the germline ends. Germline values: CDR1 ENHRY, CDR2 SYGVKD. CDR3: CAISEGGVGNQPQHF. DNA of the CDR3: TGTGCCATCAGTGAAGGGGGAGTAGGCAATCAGCCCCAGCATTTT.

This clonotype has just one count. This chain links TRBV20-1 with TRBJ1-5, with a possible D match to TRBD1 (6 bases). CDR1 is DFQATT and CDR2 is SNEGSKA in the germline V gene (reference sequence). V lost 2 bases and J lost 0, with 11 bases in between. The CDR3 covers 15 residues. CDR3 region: CSARKQGDSNQPQHF. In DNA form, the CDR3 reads TGCAGTGCTAGAAAACAGGGTGATAGCAATCAGCCCCAGCATTTT.

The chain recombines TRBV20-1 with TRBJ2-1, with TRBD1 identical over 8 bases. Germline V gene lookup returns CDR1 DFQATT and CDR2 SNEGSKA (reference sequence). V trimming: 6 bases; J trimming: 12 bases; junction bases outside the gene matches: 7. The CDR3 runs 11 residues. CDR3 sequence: CSALKGTGQFF. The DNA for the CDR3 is TGCAGTGCCTTAAAAGGGACAGGGCAGTTCTTC.

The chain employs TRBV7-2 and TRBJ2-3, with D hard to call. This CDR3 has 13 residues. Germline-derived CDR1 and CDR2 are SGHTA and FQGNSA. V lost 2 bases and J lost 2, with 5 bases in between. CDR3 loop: CASSLYYTDTQYF. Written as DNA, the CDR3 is TGTGCCAGCAGCTTATACTACACAGATACGCAGTATTTT.

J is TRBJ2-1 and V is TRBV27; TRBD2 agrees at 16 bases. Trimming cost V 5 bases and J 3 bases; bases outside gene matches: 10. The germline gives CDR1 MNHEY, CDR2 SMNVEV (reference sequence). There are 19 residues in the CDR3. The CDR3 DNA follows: TGTGCCAGCAGTGAATTCGGGACTAGCGGGAGGGCCCTCTACAATGAGCAGTTCTTC. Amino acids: CASSEFGTSGRALYNEQFF.

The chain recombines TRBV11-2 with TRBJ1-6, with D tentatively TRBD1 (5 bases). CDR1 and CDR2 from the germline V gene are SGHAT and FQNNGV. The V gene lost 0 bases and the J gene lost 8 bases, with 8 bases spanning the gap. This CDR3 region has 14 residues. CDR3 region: CASSLDKGYSPLHF. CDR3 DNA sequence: TGTGCCAGCAGCTTAGATAAGGGGTATTCACCCCTCCACTTT.

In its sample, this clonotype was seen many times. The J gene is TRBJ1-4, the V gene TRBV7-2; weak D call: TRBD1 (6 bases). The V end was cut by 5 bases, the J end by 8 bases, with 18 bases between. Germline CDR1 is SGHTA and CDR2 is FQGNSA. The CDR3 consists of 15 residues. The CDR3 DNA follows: TGTGCCAGCAGCACAATGGGAGGGGGACAAGAAAAACTGTTTTTT. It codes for CASSTMGGGQEKLFF. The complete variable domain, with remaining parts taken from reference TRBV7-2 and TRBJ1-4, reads GAGVSQSPSNKVTEKGKDVELRCDPISGHTALYWYRQSLGQGLEFLIYFQGNSAPDKSGLPSDRFSAERTGGSVSTLTIQRTQQEDSAVYLCASSTMGGGQEKLFFGSGTQLSVL.

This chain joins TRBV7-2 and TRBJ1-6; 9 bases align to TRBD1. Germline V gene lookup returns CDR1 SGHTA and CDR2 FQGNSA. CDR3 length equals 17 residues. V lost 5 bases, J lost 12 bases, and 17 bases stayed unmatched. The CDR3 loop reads CASSRTPTGTGLKPLHF. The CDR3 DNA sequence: TGTGCCAGCAGCCGAACCCCTACCGGGACAGGGCTCAAACCCCTCCACTTT. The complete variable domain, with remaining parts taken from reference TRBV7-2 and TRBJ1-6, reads GAGVSQSPSNKVTEKGKDVELRCDPISGHTALYWYRQSLGQGLEFLIYFQGNSAPDKSGLPSDRFSAERTGGSVSTLTIQRTQQEDSAVYLCASSRTPTGTGLKPLHFGNGTRLTVT.

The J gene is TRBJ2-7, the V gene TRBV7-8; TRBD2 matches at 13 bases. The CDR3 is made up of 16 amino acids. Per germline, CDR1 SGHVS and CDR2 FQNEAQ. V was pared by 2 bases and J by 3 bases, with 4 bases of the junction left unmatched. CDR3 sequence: CASSLKGLAGVYEQYF. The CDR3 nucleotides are TGTGCCAGCAGCTTAAAAGGACTAGCGGGAGTCTACGAGCAGTACTTC. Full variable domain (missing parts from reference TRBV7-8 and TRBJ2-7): GAGVSQSPRYKVAKRGQDVALRCDPISGHVSLFWYQQALGQGPEFLTYFQNEAQLDKSGLPSDRFFAERPEGSVSTLKIQRTQQEDSAVYLCASSLKGLAGVYEQYFGPGTRLTVT.

The CDR3 sequence is CASSLEPNPNTGELFF. The CDR3 nucleotides are TGTGCCAGCAGCTTGGAACCGAACCCGAACACCGGGGAGCTGTTTTTT. The chain uses TRBV5-4 and TRBJ2-2; no clear D gene. CDR3 length equals 16 residues. Trimming stripped 0 bases from V and 0 bases from J, with 9 bases between. CDR1 and CDR2 from the germline V gene are SGHNT and YYREEE (reference sequence).

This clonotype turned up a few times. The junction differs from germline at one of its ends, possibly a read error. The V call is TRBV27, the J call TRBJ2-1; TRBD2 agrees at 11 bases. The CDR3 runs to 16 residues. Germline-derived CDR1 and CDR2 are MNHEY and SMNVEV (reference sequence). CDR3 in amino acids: CASSSVAGGLDNEQFF. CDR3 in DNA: TGTGCCAGCAGTTCCGTAGCGGGAGGGCTAGACAATGAGCAGTTCTTT.

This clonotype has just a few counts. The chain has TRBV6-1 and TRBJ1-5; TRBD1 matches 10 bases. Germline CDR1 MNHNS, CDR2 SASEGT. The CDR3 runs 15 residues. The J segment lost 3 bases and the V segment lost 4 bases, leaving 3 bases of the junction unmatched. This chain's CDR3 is CASSGQGAVNQPQHF. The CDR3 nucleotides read TGTGCCAGCAGTGGACAGGGGGCCGTCAATCAGCCCCAGCATTTT.

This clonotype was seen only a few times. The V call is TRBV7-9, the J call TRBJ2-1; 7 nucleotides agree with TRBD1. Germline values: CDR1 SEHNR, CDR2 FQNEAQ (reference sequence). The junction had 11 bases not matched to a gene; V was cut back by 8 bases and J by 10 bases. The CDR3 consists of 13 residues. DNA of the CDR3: TGTGCCAGCTCGTGGCAGGGGGTGGTCGAGCAGTTCTTC. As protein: CASSWQGVVEQFF. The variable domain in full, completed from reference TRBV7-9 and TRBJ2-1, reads DTGVSQNPRHKITKRGQNVTFRCDPISEHNRLYWYRQTLGQGPEFLTYFQNEAQLEKSRLLSDRFSAERPKGSFSTLEIQRTEQGDSAMYLCASSWQGVVEQFFGPGTRLTVL.

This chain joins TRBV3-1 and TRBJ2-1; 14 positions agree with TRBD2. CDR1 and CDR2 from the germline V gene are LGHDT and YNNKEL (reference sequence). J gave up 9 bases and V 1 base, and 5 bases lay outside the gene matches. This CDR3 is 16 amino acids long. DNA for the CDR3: TGTGCCAGCAGCCAAGGGGGACTAGCGGGAGTTGGTGAGCAGTTCTTC. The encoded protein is CASSQGGLAGVGEQFF.

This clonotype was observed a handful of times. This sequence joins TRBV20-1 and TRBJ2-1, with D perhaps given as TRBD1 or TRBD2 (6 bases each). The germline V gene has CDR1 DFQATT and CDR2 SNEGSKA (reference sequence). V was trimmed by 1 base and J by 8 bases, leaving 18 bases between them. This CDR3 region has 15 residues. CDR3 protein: CSARGGLARGHEQFF. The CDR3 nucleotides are TGCAGTGCTAGAGGGGGGCTAGCGAGGGGCCATGAGCAGTTCTTC.

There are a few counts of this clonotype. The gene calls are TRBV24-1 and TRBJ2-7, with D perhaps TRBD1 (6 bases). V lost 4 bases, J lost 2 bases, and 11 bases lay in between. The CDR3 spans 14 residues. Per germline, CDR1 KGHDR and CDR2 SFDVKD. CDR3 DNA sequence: TGTGCCACCAGTGACCCCGGGACACCCTACGAGCAGTACGTC. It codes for CATSDPGTPYEQYV.

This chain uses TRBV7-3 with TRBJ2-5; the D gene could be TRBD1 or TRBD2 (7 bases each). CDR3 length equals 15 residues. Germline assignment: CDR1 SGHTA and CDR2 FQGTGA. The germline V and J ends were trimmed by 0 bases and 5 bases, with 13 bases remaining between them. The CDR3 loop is CASSLTQGGRETQYF. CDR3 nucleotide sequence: TGTGCCAGCAGCTTAACCCAGGGGGGGAGGGAGACCCAGTACTTC.

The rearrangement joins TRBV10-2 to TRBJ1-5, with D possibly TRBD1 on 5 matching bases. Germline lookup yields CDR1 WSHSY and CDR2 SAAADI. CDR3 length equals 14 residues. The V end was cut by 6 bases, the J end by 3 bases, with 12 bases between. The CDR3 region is CASRGGTSNQPQHF. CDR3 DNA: TGCGCCAGCAGGGGTGGGACCTCCAATCAGCCCCAGCATTTT.

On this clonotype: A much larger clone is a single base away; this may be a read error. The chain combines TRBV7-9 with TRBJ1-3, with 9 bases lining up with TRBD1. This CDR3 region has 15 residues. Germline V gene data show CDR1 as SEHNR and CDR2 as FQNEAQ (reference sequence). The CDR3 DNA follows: TGTGCCAGCAGCAGGGGACAGGGCTCTGGAAACACCACATATTTT. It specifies CASSRGQGSGNTTYF.

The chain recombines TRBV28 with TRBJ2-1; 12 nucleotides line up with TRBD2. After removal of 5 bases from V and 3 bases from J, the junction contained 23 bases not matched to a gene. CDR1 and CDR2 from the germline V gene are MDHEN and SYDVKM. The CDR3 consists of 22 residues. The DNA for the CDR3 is TGTGCCAGCAGTAATTACGATTGGCGTCTAGCGGGAGGGCCGATATACTACAATGAGCAGTTCTTC. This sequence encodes CASSNYDWRLAGGPIYYNEQFF. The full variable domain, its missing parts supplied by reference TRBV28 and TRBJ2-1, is DVKVTQSSRYLVKRTGEKVFLECVQDMDHENMFWYRQDPGLGLRLIYFSYDVKMKEKGDIPEGYSVSREKKERFSLILESASTNQTSMYLCASSNYDWRLAGGPIYYNEQFFGPGTRLTVL.

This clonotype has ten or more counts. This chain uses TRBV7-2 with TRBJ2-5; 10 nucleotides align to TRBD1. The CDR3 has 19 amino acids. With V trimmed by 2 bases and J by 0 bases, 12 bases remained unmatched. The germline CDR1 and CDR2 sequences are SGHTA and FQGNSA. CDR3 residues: CASSLMLSGQGENQETQYF. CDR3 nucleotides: TGTGCCAGCAGCTTAATGCTCTCAGGACAGGGGGAGAACCAAGAGACCCAGTACTTC.

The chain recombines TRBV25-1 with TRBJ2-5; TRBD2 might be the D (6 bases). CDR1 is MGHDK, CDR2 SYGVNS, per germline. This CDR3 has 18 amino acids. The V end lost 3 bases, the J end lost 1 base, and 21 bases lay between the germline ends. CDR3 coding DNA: TGTGCCAGCAGTGATTTCCCGAGGAGCGGGCAATTCCAAGAGACCCAGTACTTC. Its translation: CASSDFPRSGQFQETQYF.

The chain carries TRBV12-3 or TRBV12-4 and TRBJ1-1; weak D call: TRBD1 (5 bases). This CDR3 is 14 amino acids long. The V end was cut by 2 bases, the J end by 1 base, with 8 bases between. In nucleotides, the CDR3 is TGTGCCAGCAGTTTACTACAGGCGAACACTGAAGCTTTCTTT. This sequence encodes CASSLLQANTEAFF.